Each of the 13 T cell receptor beta chains below was sequenced from the same sample in a study of T cells in Graves' hyperthyroidism and ophthalmopathy. Amplification yielded TCR beta CDR3 regions, with RNA transcripts as the source. Using the HTBI primer set, a first-round RT-PCR was run on the TCR CDR3. Each CDR3 protein is one row after TCRdb ran MiXCR on the multiplex PCR reads. In the table there are around 34,000 distinct CDR3 sequences, under 65% of which are singletons. Sample: blood. The receptors come from a woman in her 40s with Graves' ophthalmopathy.

This clonotype was recorded once. J is TRBJ1-5 and V is TRBV29-1; possible D gene TRBD1, 5 bases. Per the germline V gene, CDR1 is SQVTM and CDR2 is ANQGSEA. Trimming removed 6 bases from V and 3 bases from J, with 12 bases in between. The length of the CDR3 is 13 residues. The CDR3 sequence is CSVGDGSNQPQHF. DNA for the CDR3: TGCAGCGTCGGGGACGGATCCAATCAGCCCCAGCATTTT. Looking up the rest from reference TRBV29-1 and TRBJ1-5 gives the full variable domain: SAVISQKPSRDICQRGTSLTIQCQVDSQVTMMFWYRQQPGQSLTLIATANQGSEATYESGFVIDKFPISRPNLTFSTLTVSNMSPEDSSIYLCSVGDGSNQPQHFGDGTRLSIL.

This sequence joins TRBV13 and TRBJ1-1, with D possibly being TRBD1 (6 bases). With 1 base removed from V and 8 bases from J, the gap between germline ends came to 20 bases. CDR1 is PRHDT and CDR2 is FYEKMQ in the germline V gene (reference sequence). This CDR3 spans 16 amino acids. Here the CDR3 DNA reads TGTGCCAGCAGCTTAGAGGGGGTCGCTGGAAACAGGGAAGCTTTCTTT. It specifies CASSLEGVAGNREAFF.

This sequence joins TRBV12-3 or TRBV12-4 and TRBJ2-1, with D possibly called TRBD1 or TRBD2 (6 bases each). Between the trimmed V and J ends, which lost 5 bases and 6 bases, there was a span of 11 bases. The length of the CDR3 is 13 residues. CDR3 in amino acids: CASSIGGPNEQFF. DNA of the CDR3: TGTGCCAGCAGTATAGGGGGGCCCAATGAGCAGTTCTTC.

As to this clonotype: The junction departs from the called germline gene at one end, perhaps through a read error. J is TRBJ1-1 and V is TRBV28, with 8 bases matching TRBD1. Germline-derived CDR1 and CDR2 are MDHEN and SYDVKM. The CDR3 is 16 amino acids. The CDR3 reads CASRSGTGRTNAEAFF. CDR3 DNA sequence: TGTGCCAGCAGGTCCGGGACAGGAAGGACGAACGCTGAAGCTTTCTTT.

The chain uses TRBV11-1 and TRBJ2-7; possibly TRBD2 for D (5 bases). Trimming cost V 2 bases and J 0 bases, with 8 bases left between them. The germline gives CDR1 SGHAT, CDR2 FQDESV (reference sequence). This CDR3 contains 14 residues. CDR3 nucleotide sequence: TGTGCCAGCAGCTTAACGGGATCCTCCTACGAGCAGTACTTC. As protein: CASSLTGSSYEQYF. Complete variable domain (other parts from reference TRBV11-1 and TRBJ2-7): EAEVAQSPRYKITEKSQAVAFWCDPISGHATLYWYRQILGQGPELLVQFQDESVVDDSQLPKDRFSAERLKGVDSTLKIQPAELGDSAMYLCASSLTGSSYEQYFGPGTRLTVT.

Relative to its sample, this clonotype is medium-sized. This CDR3 is CASSAQGNQPQHF. The DNA of the CDR3 is TGTGCCAGCAGCGCCCAGGGTAATCAGCCCCAGCATTTT. The chain employs TRBV7-9 and TRBJ1-5; TRBD1 is a possible D gene (5 bases). This CDR3 spans 13 amino acids. From germline, CDR1 is SEHNR and CDR2 FQNEAQ (reference sequence). Trimming removed 5 bases at V and 4 bases at J, with 9 bases between.

Concerning this clonotype: This CDR3 is missing its conserved last phenylalanine or tryptophan, likely due to a read error. The limits of the CDR3 on the DNA are not certain, so only TCRdb's listed CDR3 is given. V gene TRBV14 combines with J gene TRBJ2-7; the DNA was not used to check the table's D call, TRBD2. The CDR3 is 8 amino acids in total, end residues counted. CDR1 and CDR2 from the germline V gene are SGHDN and FVKESK. CDR3 amino acids: CASSPLTS.

In DNA, the CDR3 is TGCAGTGCTAGTCCCCAGGGGGACTACAATGAGCAGTTCTTC. It translates to CSASPQGDYNEQFF. The gene calls are TRBV20-1 and TRBJ2-1, with 7 positions matching TRBD1. Germline assignment: CDR1 DFQATT and CDR2 SNEGSKA (reference sequence). Trimming at V came to 3 bases and at J to 3 bases, leaving 5 bases not matched to a gene. The CDR3 runs to 14 residues.

V usage is TRBV24-1 and J usage is TRBJ1-3; D ambiguous. The ends were cut back, 5 bases at V and 4 bases at J, with 5 bases in the middle. Per the germline V gene, CDR1 is KGHDR and CDR2 is SFDVKD. The CDR3 contains 12 residues. The CDR3 loop reads CATSGSGNTIYF. The CDR3 nucleotides read TGTGCCACCAGTGGGTCCGGAAACACCATATATTTT.

CDR3 protein: CATSDVTTSGEGGEQFF. CDR3 DNA sequence: TGTGCCACCAGTGATGTGACGACTAGCGGTGAGGGGGGTGAGCAGTTCTTC. The chain couples TRBV24-1 to TRBJ2-1; 9 nucleotides match TRBD2. Trimming cost V 3 bases and J 9 bases; bases outside gene matches: 14. The germline CDR1 and CDR2 sequences are KGHDR and SFDVKD. This CDR3 comprises 17 residues.

The rearrangement joins TRBV29-1 to TRBJ1-4; D might be TRBD1 (5 bases). V lost 5 bases and J 16 bases, leaving 14 bases between the germline ends. The germline CDR1 and CDR2 sequences are SQVTM and ANQGSEA. CDR3 length: 10 amino acids. The CDR3 loop reads CSVSVGGPFF. CDR3 DNA sequence: TGCAGCGTTTCCGTCGGGGGACCGTTTTTT.

By proportion, this clonotype is medium-sized. The chain uses TRBV10-1 and TRBJ1-1; D is unclear. The CDR3 covers 13 residues. V was cut by 4 bases and J by 1 base, with 7 bases left in between. The V gene's germline CDR1 is WNHNN and CDR2 SYGVQD (reference sequence). This CDR3 is CASSARENTEAFF. CDR3 nucleotides: TGCGCCAGCAGTGCAAGGGAGAACACTGAAGCTTTCTTT.

This chain links TRBV7-2 with TRBJ1-2; D is undetermined. Germline CDR1 and CDR2: SGHTA and FQGNSA. The CDR3 runs to 13 residues. V dropped 2 bases and J dropped 0 bases, with 4 bases sitting between them. The CDR3 is CASSLCANYGYTF. The CDR3 DNA reads as TGTGCCAGCAGCTTATGTGCTAACTATGGCTACACCTTC.